The 9 T cell receptor beta chains reported below all come from one sample, sequenced in a study of OX40 agonist ivuxolimab in advanced cancers. Using immunoSEQ multiplex PCR, the repertoire was profiled, and TCRdb retains in-frame clones only, with some absent. This table has approximately 70,000 clones, approximately 78% appearing once. This specimen was CD4+ or CD8+ T cells sorted from blood, taken in a trial of the OX40 agonist ivuxolimab. These receptors were obtained from an adult with an advanced solid tumor such as melanoma, head and neck, liver or kidney cancer.

This chain uses TRBV10-3 with TRBJ1-5; no clear D. The CDR3 loop spans 14 amino acids. Trimming pared 0 bases from V and 1 base from J, leaving 4 bases between. The germline gives CDR1 ENHRY, CDR2 SYGVKD. In DNA form, the CDR3 reads TGTGCCATCAGTGAGTCGACCAGCAATCAGCCCCAGCATTTT. This gives the protein CAISESTSNQPQHF.

Regarding this clone: The same CDR3 is also encoded by other DNA sequences in this sample. V and J are TRBV27 and TRBJ2-7; D possibly corresponds to TRBD1 (6 bases). This CDR3 has 13 residues. The germline V and J ends were trimmed by 5 bases and 4 bases, with 12 bases remaining between them. CDR1 is MNHEY and CDR2 is SMNVEV in the germline V gene (reference sequence). The CDR3 protein is CASSRGRGYEQYF. Here the CDR3 DNA reads TGTGCCAGCAGTAGAGGTAGGGGGTACGAGCAGTACTTC.

The chain links TRBV28 to TRBJ1-6, with D unresolved. CDR3 length: 14 amino acids. Germline lookup yields CDR1 MDHEN and CDR2 SYDVKM. Between the trimmed V and J ends, which lost 3 bases and 9 bases, there was a span of 12 bases. The CDR3, as DNA: TGTGCCAGCAGTTTTACCGGGGTTGGTTCACCCCTCCACTTT. Its translation is CASSFTGVGSPLHF. The variable domain in full, with the rest retrieved from reference TRBV28 and TRBJ1-6, is DVKVTQSSRYLVKRTGEKVFLECVQDMDHENMFWYRQDPGLGLRLIYFSYDVKMKEKGDIPEGYSVSREKKERFSLILESASTNQTSMYLCASSFTGVGSPLHFGNGTRLTVT.

V gene TRBV9 combines with J gene TRBJ1-5; TRBD1 agrees at 8 bases. This CDR3 has 14 residues. Losses at the gene ends were 4 bases for V and 7 bases for J; bases not matched to a gene: 7. Germline-derived CDR1 and CDR2 are SGDLS and YYNGEE. The CDR3 spells CASSPDRGGQPQHF. As DNA, the CDR3 is TGTGCCAGCAGCCCCGACAGGGGAGGGCAGCCCCAGCATTTT.

The chain is built from TRBV7-9 and TRBJ2-1, with D possibly being TRBD1 (6 bases). The CDR3 is 16 amino acids. Germline CDR1 and CDR2: SEHNR and FQNEAQ (reference sequence). Trimming pared 5 bases from V and 9 bases from J, leaving 23 bases between. The CDR3 loop reads CASSNYRDILGSEQFF. The CDR3 DNA is TGTGCCAGCAGCAACTACCGGGACATCCTGGGGAGTGAGCAGTTCTTC.

V gene TRBV7-6 combines with J gene TRBJ2-2; TRBD1 matches 7 bases. J gave up 5 bases and V 7 bases, and 7 bases lay outside the gene matches. The germline V gene encodes CDR1 SGHVS and CDR2 FNYEAQ. The CDR3 covers 14 residues. CDR3 sequence (DNA): TGTGCCAGCACCACATCGGGACAGACCGGGGAGCTGTTTTTT. It yields the protein CASTTSGQTGELFF.

This sequence joins TRBV5-1 and TRBJ1-5; D perhaps matches TRBD1 (5 bases). The V end lost 5 bases, the J end lost 3 bases, and 12 bases lay between the germline ends. This CDR3 spans 14 amino acids. Per the germline V gene, CDR1 is SGHRS and CDR2 is YFSETQ. The chain's CDR3 is CASSPTGDNQPQHF. CDR3 sequence (DNA): TGCGCCAGCAGTCCCACGGGGGACAATCAGCCCCAGCATTTT.

The chain is built from TRBV19 and TRBJ2-1; 8 nucleotides line up with TRBD2. The CDR3 length is 15 residues. The V gene's germline CDR1 is LNHDA and CDR2 SQIVND (reference sequence). V gave up 5 bases and J gave up 10 bases; unmatched junction bases: 13. CDR3: CASSQLAAGSHEQFF. The CDR3 DNA sequence: TGTGCCAGTAGTCAACTAGCGGCCGGTTCTCACGAGCAGTTCTTC.

The rearrangement links TRBV28 to TRBJ1-1; TRBD1 agrees at 7 bases. CDR3 length: 12 residues. V was pared by 10 bases and J by 3 bases, with 5 bases of the junction left unmatched. Germline lookup yields CDR1 MDHEN and CDR2 SYDVKM. The CDR3 spells CANQGVDTEAFF. CDR3 bases: TGTGCCAATCAGGGGGTGGACACTGAAGCTTTCTTT.